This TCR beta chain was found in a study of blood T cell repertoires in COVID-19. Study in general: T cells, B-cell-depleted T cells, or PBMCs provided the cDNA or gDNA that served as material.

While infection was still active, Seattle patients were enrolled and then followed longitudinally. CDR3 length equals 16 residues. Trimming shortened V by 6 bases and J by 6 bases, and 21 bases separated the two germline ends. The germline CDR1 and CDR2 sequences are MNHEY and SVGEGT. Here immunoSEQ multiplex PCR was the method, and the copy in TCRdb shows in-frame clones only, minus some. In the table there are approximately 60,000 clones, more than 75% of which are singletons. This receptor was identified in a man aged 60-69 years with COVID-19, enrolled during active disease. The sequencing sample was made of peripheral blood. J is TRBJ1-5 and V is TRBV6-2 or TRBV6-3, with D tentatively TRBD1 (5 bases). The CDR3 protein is CASSPRGAQRGQPQHF. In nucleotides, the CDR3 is TGTGCCAGCAGCCCTCGTGGGGCCCAACGAGGTCAGCCCCAGCATTTT.